What follows is one TCR beta chain and its context. Its antigen is currently unknown. RNA in amounts of about 0.5 to 1 ug was reverse transcribed with random hexamers. MiXCR, applied by TCRdb to the immunoSEQ multiplex PCR reads, yields one record per CDR3 protein. The table includes tens of thousands of distinct CDR3 sequences, approximately 96% detected once. The entry originates in a study of CD8 T cells in Susac syndrome. Study outcomes and limitations: An acknowledgment was made by the study that its TCR sequencing and HLA analysis involved relatively few individuals.

CDR3 length: 13 amino acids. The V end lost 5 bases, the J end lost 1 base, and 8 bases lay between the germline ends. The germline V gene has CDR1 MNHEY and CDR2 SMNVEV (reference sequence). Material: CD8+ T cells from PBMCs. The rearrangement uses TRBV27 and TRBJ2-5, with D uncertain. The clonotype comes from a human donor with Susac syndrome. Here the CDR3 reads CASSQLVQETQYF. Here the CDR3 DNA reads TGTGCCAGCAGTCAACTTGTCCAAGAGACCCAGTACTTC.